The 8 T cell receptor beta chains given below trace back to one sample, sequenced in a study of blood T cells in healthy people across ages. Through a sample-barcoded 5' primer and a J-beta primer mix, a second PCR was run for 7 to 11 cycles. Via MiXCR, TCRdb re-called the 5' RACE reads, giving one row per CDR3 protein. The repertoire holds roughly 1,500,000 distinct CDR3 sequences, with approximately 40% as singletons. The sample taken for sequencing was blood. The receptors come from a woman aged 18-29 years in good health.

The V call is TRBV12-3 or TRBV12-4, the J call TRBJ1-5; D unresolved. The V end was cut by 7 bases, the J end by 15 bases, with 19 bases between. The CDR3 is 12 residues long. The CDR3: CASTLGSGGLHF. The CDR3 coding sequence is TGTGCCAGCACCTTGGGGTCAGGCGGGCTGCATTTT.

The CDR3 loop reads CSARGGLSLYEQYF. The CDR3, as DNA: TGCAGTGCTAGAGGGGGACTCTCTCTCTACGAGCAGTACTTC. J is TRBJ2-5 and V is TRBV20-1; D is perhaps TRBD2 (6 bases). The end of the DNA aligns better with TRBJ2-7, so the J call may be wrong. The CDR3 is made up of 14 amino acids. Germline V lookup: CDR1 DFQATT, CDR2 SNEGSKA (reference sequence).

The chain couples TRBV7-2 to TRBJ1-2, with a weak D call TRBD1 (5 bases). Germline loops: CDR1 SGHTA, CDR2 FQGNSA. Trimming shortened V by 4 bases and J by 6 bases, and 15 bases separated the two germline ends. CDR3 length: 14 residues. CDR3 amino acids: CASSSTDTGHGYTF. As DNA, the CDR3 is TGTGCCAGCAGCTCTACAGACACGGGACATGGCTACACCTTC. Full variable domain (rest looked up from reference TRBV7-2 and TRBJ1-2): GAGVSQSPSNKVTEKGKDVELRCDPISGHTALYWYRQSLGQGLEFLIYFQGNSAPDKSGLPSDRFSAERTGGSVSTLTIQRTQQEDSAVYLCASSSTDTGHGYTFGSGTRLTVV.

The gene calls are TRBV20-1 and TRBJ2-7; no clear D. From germline, CDR1 is DFQATT and CDR2 SNEGSKA (reference sequence). The CDR3 length is 13 residues. Trimming took off 2 bases at V and 6 bases at J, with 14 bases between the two ends. This chain's CDR3 is CSARSGSTGEQYF. CDR3 DNA sequence: TGCAGTGCTAGATCCGGGTCTACGGGCGAGCAGTACTTC.

The chain uses TRBV5-1 and TRBJ2-5; TRBD2 matches at 8 bases. The CDR3 runs 17 residues. Looked up from germline, CDR1 is SGHRS and CDR2 is YFSETQ. The trim removed 4 bases at V and 6 bases at J, leaving 17 bases unmatched. The CDR3: CASSLTAVVSGIKTQYF. The CDR3 bases are TGCGCCAGCAGCCTGACGGCGGTGGTTAGCGGGATAAAGACCCAGTACTTC.

The chain links TRBV7-2 to TRBJ2-1, with 7 positions matching TRBD1. The CDR3 is 15 residues long. V was clipped by 1 base and J by 6 bases; unmatched bases: 6. The germline V gene encodes CDR1 SGHTA and CDR2 FQGNSA. The CDR3 sequence: CASSLDRGGSNEQFF. The CDR3 nucleotides are TGTGCCAGCAGCTTAGACAGGGGTGGATCCAATGAGCAGTTCTTC.

This chain joins TRBV7-9 and TRBJ2-3; 15 nucleotides align to TRBD2. This CDR3 is 18 amino acids long. Germline V CDR1 and CDR2: SEHNR, FQNEAQ (reference sequence). Trimming cost V 6 bases and J 0 bases; bases outside gene matches: 7. The CDR3 DNA follows: TGTGCCAGCAGTCGACGGACTAGCGGGGGGGCAAGCACAGATACGCAGTATTTT. Translated, it gives CASSRRTSGGASTDTQYF.

This clonotype was detected only a few times. The rearrangement uses TRBV14 and TRBJ2-1; 8 bases match TRBD2. The CDR3 spans 15 residues. V was pared by 6 bases and J by 4 bases, with 8 bases of the junction left unmatched. Looked up from germline, CDR1 is SGHDN and CDR2 is FVKESK. For the CDR3, the DNA is TGTGCCAGCAGACCTACTAGCGGCCTTTACAATGAGCAGTTCTTC. Protein product: CASRPTSGLYNEQFF.